One sample yielded the 21 T cell receptor beta chains listed below, sequenced in a study of T cell responses to AZD1222 COVID-19 vaccine. The repertoire was sequenced with immunoSEQ multiplex PCR; TCRdb's copy has only in-frame clones and lacks some. The sample has 120,000 to 150,000 clones; around 88% are singletons. Specimen: peripheral blood, collected on day 0 of AZD1222 vaccination. These receptor sequences come from an adult in good health.

The chain couples TRBV5-1 to TRBJ2-3, with 7 positions matching TRBD1. Trimming cost V 3 bases and J 0 bases; bases outside gene matches: 7. Looked up from germline, CDR1 is SGHRS and CDR2 is YFSETQ. This CDR3 has 16 residues. The chain's CDR3 is CASSSGTDPSTDTQYF. The DNA for the CDR3 is TGCGCCAGCAGCTCCGGGACAGACCCTAGCACAGATACGCAGTATTTT.

This clone showed up just a few times. The chain carries TRBV12-5 and TRBJ1-6, with TRBD1 identical over 10 bases. This CDR3 region has 15 residues. Germline loops: CDR1 LGHNT, CDR2 FRNRAP. Losses at the gene ends were 1 base for V and 7 bases for J; bases not matched to a gene: 1. CDR3 nucleotide sequence: TGTGCTAGTGGTTTGGGGACAGGGGGGAATTCACCCCTCCACTTT. This codes for CASGLGTGGNSPLHF.

The gene calls are TRBV15 and TRBJ1-1, with TRBD1 matching over 7 bases. The CDR3 runs to 17 residues. Germline CDR1 is LNHNV and CDR2 is YYDKDF (reference sequence). J gave up 0 bases and V 0 bases, and 7 bases lay outside the gene matches. CDR3 bases: TGTGCCACCAGCAGAGATAACAGGGGATTTATGAACACTGAAGCTTTCTTT. Its translation is CATSRDNRGFMNTEAFF.

Concerning this clone: The junction departs from the called germline gene at one end, perhaps through a read error. V is TRBV6-2 or TRBV6-3 and J is TRBJ2-7; a possible D gene is TRBD1 (6 bases). Germline assignment: CDR1 MNHEY and CDR2 SVGEGT. CDR3 size: 12 residues. The CDR3 sequence: CASSYAGRGRNF. The CDR3 bases are TGTGCCAGCAGTTACGCTGGCAGGGGCCGTAACTTC.

V and J are TRBV11-2 and TRBJ1-2; 9 nucleotides line up with TRBD1. In germline, CDR1 is SGHAT, CDR2 FQNNGV. J lost 4 bases, V lost 5 bases, and 17 bases had no gene match. The CDR3 spans 18 residues. The CDR3 sequence is CASSPGAYRGRFPYGYTF. CDR3 bases: TGTGCCAGCAGCCCCGGCGCCTACAGGGGGCGCTTTCCCTATGGCTACACCTTC.

The V call is TRBV29-1, the J call TRBJ1-6; D might be TRBD1 (5 bases). The V end was cut by 6 bases, the J end by 9 bases, with 15 bases between. The V gene's germline CDR1 is SQVTM and CDR2 ANQGSEA. This CDR3 comprises 13 residues. The CDR3 reads CSVASGEGSPLHF. The CDR3 nucleotides are TGCAGCGTGGCGTCGGGGGAAGGTTCACCCCTCCACTTT. The variable domain in full, with the rest retrieved from reference TRBV29-1 and TRBJ1-6, is SAVISQKPSRDICQRGTSLTIQCQVDSQVTMMFWYRQQPGQSLTLIATANQGSEATYESGFVIDKFPISRPNLTFSTLTVSNMSPEDSSIYLCSVASGEGSPLHFGNGTRLTVT.

This clone was recorded a few times. The rearrangement links TRBV7-2 to TRBJ1-2; perhaps TRBD1 as D (6 bases). V was shortened by 1 base and J by 8 bases, with 14 bases between the two germline ends. Germline V CDR1 and CDR2: SGHTA, FQGNSA. The CDR3 covers 14 residues. The CDR3, as DNA: TGTGCCAGCAGCTTAGTCTTCAGGGGCAGCGGCTACACCTTC. This sequence encodes CASSLVFRGSGYTF.

The chain links TRBV28 to TRBJ1-3, with D unclear. The CDR3 has 14 amino acids. V was cut by 7 bases and J by 3 bases, with 13 bases left in between. CDR1 is MDHEN, CDR2 SYDVKM, per germline. CDR3 amino acids: CASTRNGDGNTIYF. CDR3 nucleotide sequence: TGTGCCAGCACCAGAAACGGGGATGGAAACACCATATATTTT.

V usage is TRBV27 and J usage is TRBJ1-3, with 8 bases lining up with TRBD1. CDR1 and CDR2 (germline): MNHEY, SMNVEV (reference sequence). Trimming cost V 3 bases and J 3 bases; bases outside gene matches: 10. The CDR3 covers 17 residues. CDR3 DNA sequence: TGTGCCAGCAGTTTTTCCTTTCAGGGGGCAGGTGGAAACACCATATATTTT. Its translation: CASSFSFQGAGGNTIYF.

The chain couples TRBV4-1 to TRBJ1-5; D remains unclear. CDR3 length: 13 amino acids. Germline V gene lookup returns CDR1 MGHRA and CDR2 YSYEKL. Deletions cut 1 base from V and 5 bases from J, with 6 bases between. The CDR3 sequence is CASSQGVYQPQHF. The DNA of the CDR3 is TGCGCCAGCAGCCAAGGGGTCTATCAGCCCCAGCATTTT.

The genes are TRBV7-9 and TRBJ2-1; no reliable D call. Germline CDR1 and CDR2: SEHNR and FQNEAQ (reference sequence). With 2 bases removed from V and 10 bases from J, the gap between germline ends came to 9 bases. CDR3 length: 12 amino acids. CDR3 sequence reads: CASSLPGLEQFF. The DNA of the CDR3 is TGTGCCAGCAGCTTACCCGGTTTGGAGCAGTTCTTC.

CDR3 bases: TGTGCCAGCAGTGAGCCCCCGTCGACCCCTAATCAGCCCCAGCATTTT. It codes for CASSEPPSTPNQPQHF. The V call is TRBV2, the J call TRBJ1-5; D unclear. Germline V gene lookup returns CDR1 SNHLY and CDR2 FYNNEI. The CDR3 totals 16 residues. V dropped 3 bases and J dropped 4 bases, with 16 bases sitting between them.

V usage is TRBV6-4 and J usage is TRBJ1-5; unclear D gene. In germline, CDR1 is MRHNA, CDR2 SNTAGT. This CDR3 comprises 16 residues. CDR3 protein: CAMPQVLRASNQPQHF. CDR3 bases: TGTGCGATGCCCCAGGTTCTAAGGGCTAGCAATCAGCCCCAGCATTTT.

This chain uses TRBV6-4 with TRBJ2-2; tentatively, D is TRBD1 or TRBD2 (5 bases each). Germline lookup yields CDR1 MRHNA and CDR2 SNTAGT. CDR3 length: 14 amino acids. V gave up 6 bases and J gave up 6 bases, with 14 bases separating them. The CDR3 DNA is TGTGCCAGCAGGCCGGACGGGGCTTCCGGGGAGCTGTTTTTT. This translates into CASRPDGASGELFF.

The chain carries TRBV14 and TRBJ2-2; D gene uncertain. V lost 3 bases and J 6 bases, leaving 5 bases between the germline ends. Per the germline V gene, CDR1 is SGHDN and CDR2 is FVKESK. The CDR3 runs 12 residues. The CDR3 DNA follows: TGTGCCAGCAGCCAGATATCCGGGGAGCTGTTTTTT. Amino acids: CASSQISGELFF.

In DNA form, the CDR3 reads TGTGCCAGCAGTAGTGACAGGGTGGGCCAGCCCCAGCATTTT. Amino acid sequence: CASSSDRVGQPQHF. The V gene is TRBV2, the J gene TRBJ1-5, with 7 bases matching TRBD1. The CDR3 is 14 residues long. Germline values: CDR1 SNHLY, CDR2 FYNNEI. The J segment lost 7 bases and the V segment lost 5 bases, leaving 8 bases of the junction unmatched.

CDR3 coding DNA: TGTGCCAGCAGTGAAGCGTTGGGAACTGAAGCTTTCTTT. This gives the protein CASSEALGTEAFF. The rearrangement uses TRBV6-1 and TRBJ1-1; D is ambiguous. The CDR3 contains 13 residues. Germline assignment: CDR1 MNHNS and CDR2 SASEGT. V lost 0 bases, J lost 5 bases, and 7 bases lay in between.

The chain carries TRBV19 and TRBJ2-7; the D gene is possibly TRBD1 (5 bases). CDR3 length: 12 amino acids. V was trimmed by 3 bases and J by 6 bases, leaving 9 bases between them. Looked up from germline, CDR1 is LNHDA and CDR2 is SQIVND (reference sequence). CDR3 amino acids: CASSIHQGEQYF. CDR3 sequence (DNA): TGTGCCAGTAGTATCCATCAGGGCGAGCAGTACTTC.

Only one count was recorded for this clone. This rearrangement joins TRBV12-3 or TRBV12-4 to TRBJ1-2; the D gene is possibly TRBD1 (6 bases). The germline V and J ends were trimmed by 5 bases and 9 bases, with 13 bases remaining between them. The CDR3 runs 12 residues. The CDR3 DNA sequence: TGTGCCAGCAGTCCCCAGGGGAGTAGCTACACCTTC. Its translation: CASSPQGSSYTF.

The V gene is TRBV6-5, the J gene TRBJ2-1, with TRBD2 matching 9 bases. From germline, CDR1 is MNHEY and CDR2 SVGAGI. J gave up 6 bases and V 4 bases, and 4 bases lay outside the gene matches. This CDR3 is 14 amino acids long. The CDR3 region has the DNA TGTGCCAGCAGTTCCAGCGGGGGGCTCAATGAGCAGTTCTTC. Residues: CASSSSGGLNEQFF.

The V and J genes are TRBV10-3 and TRBJ1-1, with 7 positions matching TRBD1. The V segment lost 5 bases and the J segment 10 bases; nucleotides outside the gene matches: 4. This CDR3 contains 11 residues. CDR1 and CDR2 (germline): ENHRY, SYGVKD. The CDR3 bases are TGTGCCATCAGTTCACAGGGGACAGCTTTCTTT. Translating gives CAISSQGTAFF.